This TCR beta chain was obtained from a study of spatial heterogeneity in lung cancer. General observations from the study: Follow-up blood showed ubiquitous expanded tumor TCRs less than blood at resection did.

Noted time point: blood at routine non-recurrence follow-up after resection. As to this clonotype: Its antigen is unidentified.

TCRdb re-derived calls from the 5' RACE reads in MiXCR, one entry per CDR3 protein. The table has roughly 120,000 distinct CDR3 sequences, 10% to 11% seen once. Germline assignment: CDR1 SEHNR and CDR2 FQNEAQ (reference sequence). Trimming pared 4 bases from V and 4 bases from J, leaving 6 bases between. The CDR3 has 12 residues. The sequencing here drew on PBMCs, taken at follow-up. The clonotype comes from a female donor with early-stage non-small cell lung cancer. This chain connects TRBV7-9 to TRBJ2-3; D is possibly TRBD2 (6 bases). CDR3 sequence (DNA): TGTGCCAGCAGCTGGGGGGCAGATACGCAGTATTTT. This gives the protein CASSWGADTQYF.